The rows below give T cell receptor beta chains drawn from one sample of a study of shared clonotypes between healthy human individuals. Clones were sequenced by immunoSEQ multiplex PCR, and TCRdb holds only the in-frame ones, with some missing. The profile shows 2 million to 3 million clones, over 85% of them singletons. The sequenced sample was naive CD4+ T cells from PBMCs. These receptors were collected from a man aged 18 to 29 in good health. Some clones in this sample may be carry-over from other donors' samples. Both conserved end residues are part of each CDR3. The D gene is left open where the match is weak. The size of a clone is reported for some rows only, either as once, few or many, or as a class for expanded clones.

few	TRBJ2-7	TRBD1	TRBV7-3	CASSLRDRGDEQYF	TGTGCCAGCAGCTTAAGGGACAGGGGAGACGAGCAGTACTTC
.	TRBJ1-2	TRBD1	TRBV4-3	CASSQALGQGGYGYTF	TGCGCCAGCAGCCAAGCCCTGGGACAGGGAGGCTATGGCTACACCTTC
.	TRBJ2-7	.	TRBV19	CASSSRGHEQYF	TGTGCCAGTAGTTCCAGGGGCCACGAGCAGTACTTC
.	TRBJ1-2	TRBD1	TRBV28	CASSSSTGNLYGYTF	TGTGCCAGCAGTTCCTCGACAGGGAACCTCTATGGCTACACCTTC
.	TRBJ1-1	TRBD1	TRBV6-1	CASSEVGQGFEAFF	TGTGCCAGCAGTGAAGTGGGACAGGGCTTTGAAGCTTTCTTT
.	TRBJ1-4	.	TRBV19	CASSKSGIRNEKLFF	TGTGCCAGTAGTAAATCCGGGATTAGGAATGAAAAACTGTTTTTT
.	TRBJ1-1	TRBD1	TRBV18	CASSRPGQDLF	TGTGCCAGCTCACGTCCGGGACAGGACCTCTTT
.	TRBJ1-5	.	TRBV7-2	CASSIGPDQPQHF	TGTGCCAGCAGCATCGGACCTGATCAGCCCCAGCATTTT
.	TRBJ2-4	.	TRBV4-1	CASSHDRGTTAPNIQYF	TGCGCCAGCAGCCACGACAGAGGGACAACCGCCCCCAACATTCAGTACTTC
.	TRBJ1-5	.	TRBV7-3	CASSLGGGADPQHF	TGTGCCAGCAGTCTCGGTGGGGGCGCAGACCCCCAGCATTTT
few	TRBJ1-1	TRBD1	TRBV4-3	CASSHAQGRNTEAFF	TGCGCCAGCAGCCATGCACAGGGGAGGAACACTGAAGCTTTCTTT
once	TRBJ2-1	.	TRBV28	CASSFPAGTNEQFF	TGTGCCAGCAGTTTCCCAGCGGGTACAAATGAGCAGTTCTTC
.	TRBJ2-3	.	TRBV14	CASRKQGSSDTQYF	TGTGCCAGCAGAAAACAGGGAAGCTCAGATACGCAGTATTTT
.	TRBJ2-5	.	TRBV5-1	CASSLFGTFETQYF	TGCGCCAGCAGCTTGTTCGGAACATTTGAGACCCAGTACTTC
.	TRBJ2-7	.	TRBV7-2	CASSAGRGIHEQYF	TGTGCCAGCAGCGCAGGTCGGGGGATCCACGAGCAGTACTTC
.	TRBJ2-3	.	TRBV5-1	CASSLDSRTDTQYF	TGCGCCAGCAGCTTGGATTCGCGGACAGATACGCAGTATTTT
.	TRBJ2-2	.	TRBV2	CASSVGIGELFF	TGTGCCAGCAGTGTAGGGATCGGGGAGCTGTTTTTT
once	TRBJ2-5	.	TRBV9	CASSVGGGGGWETQYF	TGTGCCAGCAGCGTAGGTGGGGGAGGTGGTTGGGAGACCCAGTACTTC
.	TRBJ2-5	.	TRBV14	CASLGRETQYF	TGTGCCAGCCTAGGGCGGGAGACCCAGTACTTC
.	TRBJ1-1	.	TRBV15	CATSRDLGSEAFF	TGTGCCACCAGCAGAGATCTAGGGTCTGAAGCTTTCTTT
.	TRBJ2-3	TRBD2	TRBV27	CASSLNGPGLIIPDTQYF	TGTGCCAGCAGTCTAAACGGCCCGGGACTAATTATACCAGATACGCAGTATTTT
.	TRBJ2-1	.	TRBV5-1	CASSLGMGEQFF	TGCGCCAGCAGCTTGGGAATGGGTGAGCAGTTCTTC
.	TRBJ2-1	TRBD2	TRBV27	CASSVAGRQNEQFF	TGTGCCAGCTCCGTAGCGGGAAGGCAGAATGAGCAGTTCTTC
.	TRBJ2-1	.	TRBV20-1	CSASSYNEQFF	TGCAGTGCTAGTAGCTACAATGAGCAGTTCTTC
.	TRBJ2-7	.	TRBV14	CASSQGTRSWYEQYF	TGTGCCAGCAGCCAAGGGACCAGGTCTTGGTACGAGCAGTACTTC
.	TRBJ1-1	.	TRBV5-1	CASSLAPGALGTEAFF	TGCGCCAGCAGCTTGGCCCCCGGGGCTCTGGGGACTGAAGCTTTCTTT
.	TRBJ1-5	.	TRBV19	CASSMVTSGAPQHF	TGTGCCAGTAGTATGGTGACGAGCGGGGCGCCCCAGCATTTT
.	TRBJ1-5	.	TRBV5-1	CASSLGPERNQPQHF	TGCGCCAGCAGCTTAGGACCGGAACGAAATCAGCCCCAGCATTTT
.	TRBJ1-2	.	TRBV11-2	CASSLAGSYGYTF	TGTGCCAGCAGCTTGGCAGGGAGCTATGGCTACACCTTC
.	TRBJ2-1	TRBD2	TRBV2	CASSEFVGGGYNEQFF	TGTGCCAGCAGTGAATTCGTAGGCGGGGGCTACAATGAGCAGTTCTTC
once	TRBJ1-5	.	TRBV2	CASSEEIRSNQPQHF	TGTGCCAGCAGCGAGGAAATAAGGAGCAATCAGCCCCAGCATTTT
.	TRBJ1-4	.	TRBV6-1	CASSSIPATNEKLFF	TGTGCCAGCAGTAGTATCCCGGCAACTAATGAAAAACTGTTTTTT
few	TRBJ1-5	.	TRBV2	CASSDHSNQPQHF	TGTGCCAGCAGTGACCATAGCAATCAGCCCCAGCATTTT
.	TRBJ2-1	.	TRBV5-1	CASSQGGSYNEQFF	TGCGCCAGCAGCCAGGGGGGGTCCTACAATGAGCAGTTCTTC
.	TRBJ1-1	.	TRBV21-1	CASTSGQGNTEAFF	TGTGCCAGCACGTCAGGGCAGGGGAACACTGAAGCTTTCTTT
.	TRBJ2-1	TRBD2	TRBV7-3	CASSRIAGGPLNEQFF	TGTGCCAGCAGCCGTATAGCGGGAGGGCCCCTCAATGAGCAGTTCTTC
.	TRBJ2-4	.	TRBV27	CASSLSFTEIAKNIQYF	TGTGCCAGCAGTTTATCTTTTACAGAGATAGCCAAAAACATTCAGTACTTC